This T cell receptor (beta chain) was captured by sequencing in a study of T-cell reconstitution after alpha-beta-depleted transplantation in children. Unique molecular identifiers tagged the TCRbeta library. TCRdb redid the calling of the PCR reads with MiXCR, one entry per CDR3 protein. The table lists approximately 1,000,000 distinct CDR3 sequences, roughly 29% of them singletons, with over 25% in the top ten. Findings and limits, study-wide: Fresh T-cell production supplied most of the T-cell counts and diversity seen one year after transplant.

With 3 bases removed from V and 3 bases from J, the gap between germline ends came to 12 bases. The CDR3 is 15 residues long. This clonotype was found once. As yet, its antigen is unknown. V and J are TRBV12-3 or TRBV12-4 and TRBJ1-5; D call uncertain. Material: PBMCs, mostly from graft donor cells, obtained 360 days after TCRalphabeta/CD19-depleted stem cell transplant. This receptor was identified in a boy under two years old who had a stem cell transplant for SCID, so the T cells may come from the graft donor. The CDR3 region has the DNA TGTGCCAGCAGTTTCTCGATGGATTACAATCAGCCCCAGCATTTT. Residues: CASSFSMDYNQPQHF.